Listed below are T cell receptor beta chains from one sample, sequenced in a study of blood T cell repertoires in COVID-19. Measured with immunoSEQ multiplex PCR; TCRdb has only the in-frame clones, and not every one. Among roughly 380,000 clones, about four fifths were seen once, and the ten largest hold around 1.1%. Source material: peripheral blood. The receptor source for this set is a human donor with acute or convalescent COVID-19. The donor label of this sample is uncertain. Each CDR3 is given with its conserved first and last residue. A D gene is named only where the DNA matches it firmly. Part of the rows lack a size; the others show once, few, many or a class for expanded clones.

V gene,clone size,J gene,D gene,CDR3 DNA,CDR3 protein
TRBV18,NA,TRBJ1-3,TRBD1,TGTGCCAGCTCCGGGACAGGGCTCGCTGGAAACACCATATATTTT,CASSGTGLAGNTIYF
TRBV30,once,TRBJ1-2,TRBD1,TGTGCCGAACAAAACAGGGGTGAGGGCTATGGCTACACCTTC,CAEQNRGEGYGYTF
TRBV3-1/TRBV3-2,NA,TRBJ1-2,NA,TGTGCCAGCAGCCGCTCCCGAGGAGGCTACACCTTC,CASSRSRGGYTF
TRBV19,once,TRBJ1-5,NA,TGTGCCAGTAACCTCCGGGGAGGGAATCAGCCCCAGCATTTT,CASNLRGGNQPQHF
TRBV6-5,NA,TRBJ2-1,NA,TGTGCCAGCAACCCGCAGGGGCTGCTCGTTGGTGAGCAGTTCTTC,CASNPQGLLVGEQFF
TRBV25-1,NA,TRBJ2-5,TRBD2,TGTGCCAGCAGTGAAGAGGTGGGGGGGGGAACCAAAGAGACCCAGTACTTC,CASSEEVGGGTKETQYF
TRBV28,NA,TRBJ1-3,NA,TGTGCCAGCAGTTTATTAAAGGCAGGGAGAAACACCATATATTTT,CASSLLKAGRNTIYF
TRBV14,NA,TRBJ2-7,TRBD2,TGTGCCAGCAGCCTCGGACTAGCGGGGGAGGGGCAGCAGTACTTC,CASSLGLAGEGQQYF
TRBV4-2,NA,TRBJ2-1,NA,TGTGCCAGCAGCCAAGAACATGGGGGGGGGCCATCCAATGAGCAGTTCTTC,CASSQEHGGGPSNEQFF
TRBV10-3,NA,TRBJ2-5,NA,TGTGCCATCAGTGAGTCGAGGGAGACCCAGTACTTC,CAISESRETQYF
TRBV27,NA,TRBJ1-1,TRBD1,TGTGCCAGCAGTCTCCCCGACAGGGTCCCTCCTCACGAAGCTTTCTTT,CASSLPDRVPPHEAFF
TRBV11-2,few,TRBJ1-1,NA,TGTGCCAGCAGCTTCGGGAGGGATGCTTTCTTT,CASSFGRDAFF
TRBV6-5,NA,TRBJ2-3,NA,TGTGCCAGCCCAGAAGGGTTGGCGGGGCGGCGGGGGCAGTATTTT,CASPEGLAGRRGQYF
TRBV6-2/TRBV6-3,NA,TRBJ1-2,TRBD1,TGTGCCAGCAGTTACGGGGGACAGGGCCGGGGCTACACCTTC,CASSYGGQGRGYTF
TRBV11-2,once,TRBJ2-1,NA,TGTGCCAGCAGCTTAGAAATCGGATCCGGGAATGAGCAGTTCTTC,CASSLEIGSGNEQFF
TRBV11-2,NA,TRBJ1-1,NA,TGTGCCAGCAGCCTTACCGAGGGGGGGCGGAACACTGAAGCTTTCTTT,CASSLTEGGRNTEAFF
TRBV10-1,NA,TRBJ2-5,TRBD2,TGCGCCAGCAGTGAAGGGACTAGCGTGACTACCCAGTACTTC,CASSEGTSVTTQYF
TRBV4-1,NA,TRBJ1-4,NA,TGCGCCAGCAGCCCAGGGGTTAGTGGGGAAAAACTGTTTTTT,CASSPGVSGEKLFF
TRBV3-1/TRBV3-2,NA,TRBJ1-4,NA,TGTGCCAGCAGCCAAGATCCTGCAGGGGCCCTAAATGAAAAACTGTTTTTT,CASSQDPAGALNEKLFF
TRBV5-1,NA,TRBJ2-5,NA,TGCCCCCGCCACGACTCGGGGACCCAGTACTTC,CPRHDSGTQYF
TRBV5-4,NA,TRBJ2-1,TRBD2,TGTGCCAGCAGCTTAGTCGTCCTAGCGGGAGGGCTAAATGAGCAGTTCTTC,CASSLVVLAGGLNEQFF
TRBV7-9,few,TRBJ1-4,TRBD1,TGTGCCAGCAGCCCTGGACAGGGGGCAACTAATGAAAAACTGTTTTTT,CASSPGQGATNEKLFF
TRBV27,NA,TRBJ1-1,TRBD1,TGTGCCAGCAGTTCTCGACAGGGAACTGAAGCTTTCTTT,CASSSRQGTEAFF
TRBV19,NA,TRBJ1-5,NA,TGTGCCAGTAGTATACCCCCGCTGGTAGCGCCCCAGCATTTT,CASSIPPLVAPQHF
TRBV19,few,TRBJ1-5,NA,TGTGCCAGTAGCGAACAACAGGTGAAGGTCCAGCATTTT,CASSEQQVKVQHF
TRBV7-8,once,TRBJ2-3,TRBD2,TGTGCCAGCAGCTTAGTTACCGTGGGGGGGTATACGCAGTATTTT,CASSLVTVGGYTQYF
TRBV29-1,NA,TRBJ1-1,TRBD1,TGCAGCGGACGTGCGGGACAGGGGCCTGAAGCTTTCTTT,CSGRAGQGPEAFF
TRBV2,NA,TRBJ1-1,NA,TGTGCCAGCAGGGGGACAAGGAACACTGAAGCTTTCTTT,CASRGTRNTEAFF
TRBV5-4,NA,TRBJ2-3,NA,TGTGCCAGCAGCTTAAGATATCTAGCCAACACAGATACGCAGTATTTT,CASSLRYLANTDTQYF
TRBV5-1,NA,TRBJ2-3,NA,TGCGCCAGCAGCTTAGGGGGTCCCGGGGCAGATACGCAGTATTTT,CASSLGGPGADTQYF
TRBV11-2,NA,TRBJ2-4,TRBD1,TGTGCCAGCAGCTTTACGACCGGGACAGGAAACATTCAGTACTTC,CASSFTTGTGNIQYF
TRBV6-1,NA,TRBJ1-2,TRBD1,TGTGCCAGCAGTGAATCCGTGGGCAGGGGGCTGAGTGGCTACACCTTC,CASSESVGRGLSGYTF